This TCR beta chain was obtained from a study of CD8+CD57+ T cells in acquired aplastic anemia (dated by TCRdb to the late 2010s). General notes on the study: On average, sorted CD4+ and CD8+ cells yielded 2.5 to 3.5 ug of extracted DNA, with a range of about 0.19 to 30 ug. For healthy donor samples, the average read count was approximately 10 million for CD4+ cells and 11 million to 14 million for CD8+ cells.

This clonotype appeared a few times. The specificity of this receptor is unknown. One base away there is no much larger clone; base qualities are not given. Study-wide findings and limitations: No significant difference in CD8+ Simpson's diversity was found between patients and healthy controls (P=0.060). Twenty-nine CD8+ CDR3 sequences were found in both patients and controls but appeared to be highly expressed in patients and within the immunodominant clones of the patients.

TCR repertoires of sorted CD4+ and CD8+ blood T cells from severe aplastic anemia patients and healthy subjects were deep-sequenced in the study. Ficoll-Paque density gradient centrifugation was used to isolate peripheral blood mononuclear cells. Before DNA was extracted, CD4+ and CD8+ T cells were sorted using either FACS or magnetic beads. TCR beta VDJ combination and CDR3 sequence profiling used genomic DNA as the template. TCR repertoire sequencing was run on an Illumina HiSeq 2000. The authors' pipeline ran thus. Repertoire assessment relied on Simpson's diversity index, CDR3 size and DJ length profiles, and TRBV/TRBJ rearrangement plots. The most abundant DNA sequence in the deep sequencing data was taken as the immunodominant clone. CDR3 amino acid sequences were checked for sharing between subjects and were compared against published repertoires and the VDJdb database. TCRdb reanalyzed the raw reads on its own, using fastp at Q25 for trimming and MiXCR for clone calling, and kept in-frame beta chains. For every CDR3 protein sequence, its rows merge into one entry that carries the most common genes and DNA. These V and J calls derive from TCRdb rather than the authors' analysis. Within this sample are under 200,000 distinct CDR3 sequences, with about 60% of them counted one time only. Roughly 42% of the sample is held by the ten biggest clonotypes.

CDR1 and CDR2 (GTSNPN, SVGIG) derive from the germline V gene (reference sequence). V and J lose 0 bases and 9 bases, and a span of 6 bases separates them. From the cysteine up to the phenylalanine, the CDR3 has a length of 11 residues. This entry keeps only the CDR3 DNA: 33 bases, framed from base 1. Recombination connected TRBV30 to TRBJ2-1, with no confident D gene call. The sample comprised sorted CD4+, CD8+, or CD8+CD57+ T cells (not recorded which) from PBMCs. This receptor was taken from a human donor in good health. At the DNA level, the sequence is TGTGCCTGGAGTGTAGCCGTTGAGCAGTTCTTC. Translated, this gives CAWSVAVEQFF.